This entry is about one T cell receptor (beta chain). Its antigen is unknown. The germline gives CDR1 MDHEN, CDR2 SYDVKM. The CDR3 extends over 14 amino acids. Trimming cost V 6 bases and J 7 bases; bases outside gene matches: 10. The data were obtained in a study of cytomegalovirus exposure and HLA in healthy donors. As for the study in general: Tens of millions of unique TCRs, all from HLA-typed donors, were included in an early release of the data. Study observations and caveats: Clonal expansion, a later analysis showed, was greater in HLA-associated TCR beta chains than in equally common others.

The primer mix had 60 Vbeta and 13 Jbeta primers. Clones were read by immunoSEQ multiplex PCR, and TCRdb kept only the in-frame ones, dropping some. The data hold 150,000 to 200,000 clones, with about 84% observed a single time. The sequenced sample was PBMCs. The chain carries TRBV28 and TRBJ2-5; the match to TRBD2 covers 8 bases. The TCR sequence derives from a woman aged 30 to 39 in good health and CMV-seropositive. This CDR3 reads CASSTDSGKGTQYF. As DNA, the CDR3 is TGTGCCAGCAGCACCGATAGCGGGAAGGGGACCCAGTACTTC.